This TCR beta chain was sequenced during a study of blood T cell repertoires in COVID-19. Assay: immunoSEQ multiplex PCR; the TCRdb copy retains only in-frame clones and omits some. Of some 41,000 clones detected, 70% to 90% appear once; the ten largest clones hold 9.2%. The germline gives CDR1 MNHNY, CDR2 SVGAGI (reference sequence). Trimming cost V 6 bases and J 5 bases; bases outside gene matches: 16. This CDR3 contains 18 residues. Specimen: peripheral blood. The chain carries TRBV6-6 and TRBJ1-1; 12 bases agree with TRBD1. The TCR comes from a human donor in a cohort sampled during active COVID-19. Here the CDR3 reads CASRRTGTGGAQGTEAFF. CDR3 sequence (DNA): TGTGCCAGCAGACGAACCGGGACAGGGGGCGCGCAGGGAACTGAAGCTTTCTTT.